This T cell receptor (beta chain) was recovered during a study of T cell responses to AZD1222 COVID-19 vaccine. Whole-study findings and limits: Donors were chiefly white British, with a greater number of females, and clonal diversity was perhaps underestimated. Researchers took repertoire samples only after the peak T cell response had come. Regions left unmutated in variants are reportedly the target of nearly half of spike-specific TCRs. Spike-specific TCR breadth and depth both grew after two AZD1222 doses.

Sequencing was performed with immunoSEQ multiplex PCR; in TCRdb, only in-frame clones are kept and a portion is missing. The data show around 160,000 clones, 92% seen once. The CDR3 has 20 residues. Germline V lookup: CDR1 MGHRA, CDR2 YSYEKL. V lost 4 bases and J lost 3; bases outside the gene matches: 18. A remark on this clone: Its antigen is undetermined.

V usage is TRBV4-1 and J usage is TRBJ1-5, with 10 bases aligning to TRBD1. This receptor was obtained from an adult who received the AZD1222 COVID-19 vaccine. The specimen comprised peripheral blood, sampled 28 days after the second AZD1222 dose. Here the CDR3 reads CASSRGLTAGTGDVNQPQHF. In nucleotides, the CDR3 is TGCGCCAGCAGCCGTGGACTGACTGCCGGGACAGGGGATGTCAATCAGCCCCAGCATTTT.